This TCR beta chain emerged from a study of T cells in Graves' hyperthyroidism and ophthalmopathy. The germline gives CDR1 MNHEY, CDR2 SVGAGI. This CDR3 is built from 17 residues. V shed 0 bases, J shed 3 bases, and the junction held 5 bases outside the gene matches. General observations from the study: Stable hyperthyroidism was told apart from ophthalmopathy by a model built on 13 V-J features.

This clonotype was counted only a few times. Its antigen remains unknown. Authors of the study amplified TCR beta CDR3 regions from RNA transcripts. HTBI primers were the set used in a first-round RT-PCR of the TCR CDR3. MiXCR was run by TCRdb on the multiplex PCR reads, yielding one entry per CDR3 protein. The table lists about 52,000 distinct CDR3 sequences, approximately 48% of them singletons. Input material: blood. The chain is built from TRBV6-5 and TRBJ2-7; 13 bases are shared with TRBD2. This receptor was obtained from a woman between 50 and 59 years old with Graves' ophthalmopathy. The CDR3 protein is CASSYSGLAGDGYEQYF. CDR3 nucleotides: TGTGCCAGCAGTTACTCCGGACTAGCGGGAGATGGCTACGAGCAGTACTTC.